The clone carrying this T cell receptor (beta chain) was detected many times. Its antigen remains unidentified. V gave up 0 bases and J gave up 7 bases, with 22 bases separating them. CDR1 and CDR2 (germline): DFQATT, SNEGSKA (reference sequence). This CDR3 comprises 16 residues. CDR3-region Arm-PCR and iRepertoire HTBI primers produced the TCR beta libraries. MiXCR was run by TCRdb on the multiplex PCR reads, yielding one entry per CDR3 protein. The sample lists about 420,000 distinct CDR3 sequences, 15% to 20% seen once, with about 25% in the top ten. This specimen comes from a study of regulatory T cells in long-lasting Graves disease. Specified time point: newly diagnosed GD, antithyroid drugs for less than 3 months. From PBMCs, RNA was extracted and then used to make the TCR library. Study-wide results and limits: Preferential use of TRBV28, TRBJ1-2 and TRBJ2-5 was seen in persistent disease.

The same specimen was also included in a second study, on T cells in Graves' hyperthyroidism and ophthalmopathy. That source notes: Exclusions: uncontrolled infection, other autoimmune disease, pregnancy, lactation.

The rearrangement joins TRBV20-1 to TRBJ2-7, with unresolved D. This receptor was identified in a woman between 18 and 29 years old with Graves disease. The sample in question was peripheral blood mononuclear cells (PBMCs), obtained at new diagnosis, from a patient treated with antithyroid drugs. The CDR3 sequence: CSARDRRTTQGREQYF. The CDR3 region has the DNA TGCAGTGCTAGAGATCGTCGGACGACGCAAGGAAGGGAGCAGTACTTC.